One sample yielded the 14 T cell receptor beta chains listed below, sequenced in a study of blood T cell repertoires in COVID-19. Method: immunoSEQ multiplex PCR; TCRdb's copy keeps in-frame clones and lacks some. The sample contains 290,000 or so clones, around 90% of which appear only once. Sequenced sample: PBMCs or T cells enriched from blood (not recorded which). The receptors were gathered from a woman younger than 30 with acute COVID-19.

The J gene is TRBJ2-7, the V gene TRBV3-1 (or the pseudogene TRBV3-2); 7 bases map to TRBD2. The CDR3 extends over 15 amino acids. Trimming at V came to 4 bases and at J to 2 bases, leaving 8 bases not matched to a gene. The V gene's germline CDR1 is LGHDT and CDR2 YNNKEL (reference sequence). DNA for the CDR3: TGTGCCAGCAGCCGGCCTAGCGGTTACGCCTACGAGCAGTACTTC. It translates to CASSRPSGYAYEQYF.

The chain is built from TRBV19 and TRBJ2-5, with a weak D call TRBD1 (6 bases). Between the trimmed V and J ends, which lost 4 bases and 1 base, there was a span of 10 bases. Germline V gene data show CDR1 as LNHDA and CDR2 as SQIVND (reference sequence). There are 14 residues in the CDR3. The CDR3 bases are TGTGCCAGTAGTAACAGGGCCCCCCAAGAGACCCAGTACTTC. Its translation: CASSNRAPQETQYF.

The CDR3 spells CASSLGTGPDTQYF. CDR3 bases: TGTGCCAGCAGCTTGGGGACAGGGCCAGATACGCAGTATTTT. The chain links TRBV5-8 to TRBJ2-3; 8 nucleotides align to TRBD1. Per germline, CDR1 SGHTS and CDR2 YDEGEE. CDR3 size: 14 residues. The V gene end was trimmed by 0 bases and the J gene end by 4 bases; junction bases not matched to a gene: 1.

The genes are TRBV6-4 and TRBJ2-3; a weak D match, TRBD1 (6 bases). Germline CDR1 reads MRHNA; CDR2 reads SNTAGT. The CDR3 length is 16 residues. V lost 3 bases and J 5 bases, leaving 18 bases between the germline ends. CDR3: CASSETAALQGDTQYF. CDR3 bases: TGTGCCAGCAGTGAGACGGCGGCTCTACAGGGAGATACGCAGTATTTT.

The V and J genes are TRBV5-1 and TRBJ1-2, with TRBD1 as a possible D gene (5 bases). Germline lookup yields CDR1 SGHRS and CDR2 YFSETQ. Deletions cut 1 base from V and 0 bases from J, with 16 bases between. CDR3 length: 17 residues. The CDR3 sequence is CASSLLDSRRPNYGYTF. CDR3 coding DNA: TGCGCCAGCAGCTTGTTAGACAGCCGGCGCCCTAACTATGGCTACACCTTC.

The chain carries TRBV19 and TRBJ1-6; 8 bases align to TRBD1. Germline V gives CDR1 LNHDA, CDR2 SQIVND (reference sequence). The CDR3 spans 15 residues. The J segment lost 8 bases and the V segment lost 3 bases, leaving 6 bases of the junction unmatched. CDR3 nucleotides: TGTGCCAGTAGTATTGCGAGACAGGGGCATTCACCCCTCCACTTT. Its translation is CASSIARQGHSPLHF.

The gene calls are TRBV5-3 and TRBJ1-2; D not resolved. TRBV5-3 is reported as an ORF; its role is uncertain. The CDR3 spans 15 residues. V lost 1 base, J lost 0 bases, and 10 bases lay in between. The CDR3 loop is CARSLLNSPNYGYTF. The DNA of the CDR3 is TGTGCCAGAAGCTTGTTAAACAGCCCTAACTATGGCTACACCTTC.

As regards this clone: The same CDR3 is also encoded by other DNA sequences in this sample. V gene TRBV2 combines with J gene TRBJ1-5; D may be TRBD1 (5 bases). The germline V and J ends were trimmed by 6 bases and 0 bases, with 9 bases remaining between them. The CDR3 is 14 amino acids. The germline CDR1 and CDR2 sequences are SNHLY and FYNNEI. The CDR3 DNA sequence: TGTGCCAGCAGACCCGGGGGTAGCAATCAGCCCCAGCATTTT. Protein sequence: CASRPGGSNQPQHF.

The chain combines TRBV6-5 with TRBJ1-3; 9 nucleotides line up with TRBD1. With V trimmed by 6 bases and J by 8 bases, 8 bases remained unmatched. There are 14 residues in the CDR3. The V gene's germline CDR1 is MNHEY and CDR2 SVGAGI. CDR3: CASRKQGAGHTIYF. The CDR3, as DNA: TGTGCCAGCAGAAAACAGGGGGCTGGGCACACCATATATTTT.

This clone has only one observation. The chain uses TRBV7-9 and TRBJ2-3; TRBD1 might be the D (5 bases). The CDR3 loop spans 16 amino acids. Trimming removed 1 base from V and 4 bases from J, with 15 bases in between. The germline gives CDR1 SEHNR, CDR2 FQNEAQ (reference sequence). As DNA, the CDR3 is TGTGCCAGCAGCTTAGTGGCTCCCTGGGGCGCAGATACGCAGTATTTT. Protein: CASSLVAPWGADTQYF.

J is TRBJ2-2 and V is TRBV27; D gene uncertain. V was clipped by 4 bases and J by 8 bases, with 14 bases between them. The CDR3 loop spans 14 amino acids. CDR1 and CDR2 (germline): MNHEY, SMNVEV (reference sequence). CDR3: CASSSHTYRGELFF. The CDR3 nucleotides read TGTGCCAGCAGTTCCCACACCTACAGAGGGGAGCTGTTTTTT.

The DNA for the CDR3 is TGTGCCAGCAGTTTAGTCAGGAGCAATCAGCCCCAGCATTTT. This encodes CASSLVRSNQPQHF. The gene calls are TRBV28 and TRBJ1-5; no firm D call. Germline V lookup: CDR1 MDHEN, CDR2 SYDVKM. Trimming removed 2 bases from V and 1 base from J, with 6 bases in between. The CDR3 is 14 residues long. The full variable domain, its missing parts supplied by reference TRBV28 and TRBJ1-5, is DVKVTQSSRYLVKRTGEKVFLECVQDMDHENMFWYRQDPGLGLRLIYFSYDVKMKEKGDIPEGYSVSREKKERFSLILESASTNQTSMYLCASSLVRSNQPQHFGDGTRLSIL.

This chain links TRBV9 with TRBJ2-7; 9 nucleotides match TRBD2. Germline V CDR1 and CDR2: SGDLS, YYNGEE. The CDR3 contains 14 residues. With V trimmed by 4 bases and J by 5 bases, 7 bases remained unmatched. CDR3 amino acids: CASSPLSGSHEQYF. CDR3 sequence (DNA): TGTGCCAGCAGCCCCCTTAGCGGGAGCCACGAGCAGTACTTC.

The chain couples TRBV28 to TRBJ1-4; TRBD1 agrees at 12 bases. V gave up 1 base and J gave up 3 bases; unmatched junction bases: 6. Germline CDR1 MDHEN, CDR2 SYDVKM. The CDR3 sequence is 18 residues long. CDR3 nucleotide sequence: TGTGCCAGCAGTTTATCCGGGACAGGGGGCTTGGCTAATGAAAAACTGTTTTTT. Its translation: CASSLSGTGGLANEKLFF.